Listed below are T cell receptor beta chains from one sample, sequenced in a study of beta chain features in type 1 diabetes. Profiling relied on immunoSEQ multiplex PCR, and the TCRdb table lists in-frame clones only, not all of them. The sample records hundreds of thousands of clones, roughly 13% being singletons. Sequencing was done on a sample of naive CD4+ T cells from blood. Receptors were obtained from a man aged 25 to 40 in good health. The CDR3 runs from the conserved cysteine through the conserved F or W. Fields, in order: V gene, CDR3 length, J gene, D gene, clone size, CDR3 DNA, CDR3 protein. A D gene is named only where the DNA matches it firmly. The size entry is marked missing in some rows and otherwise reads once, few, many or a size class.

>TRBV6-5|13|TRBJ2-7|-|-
TGTGCCAGCAGTCGGACAGCCTACTACGAGCAGTACTTC
CASSRTAYYEQYF
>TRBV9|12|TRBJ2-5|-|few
TGTGCCAGCAGCGCCCAAGAAGAGACCCAGTACTTC
CASSAQEETQYF
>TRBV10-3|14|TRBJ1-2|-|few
TGTGCCATCACGGCGGGCAGGGAAGACTATGGCTACACCTTC
CAITAGREDYGYTF
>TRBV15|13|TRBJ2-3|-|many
TGTGCCACCAGCAGAGATCGGACAGATACGCAGTATTTT
CATSRDRTDTQYF
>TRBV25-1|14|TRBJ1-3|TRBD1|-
TGTGCCAGCAGGCAGACAGGGGCTGGAAACACCATATATTTT
CASRQTGAGNTIYF
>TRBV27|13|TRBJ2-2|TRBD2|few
TGTGCCAGCGGGACTAGGTTGGCCGGGGAGCTGTTTTTT
CASGTRLAGELFF
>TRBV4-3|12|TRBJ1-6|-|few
TGCGCCAGCAGCAGAGGGTTAGGACCCCTCCACTTT
CASSRGLGPLHF
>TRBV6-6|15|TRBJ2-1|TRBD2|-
TGTGCCAGCAGTTACGGGTCTAGCGGATACAATGAGCAGTTCTTC
CASSYGSSGYNEQFF
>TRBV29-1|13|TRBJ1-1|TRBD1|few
TGCAGCGTTGCCGGAGACAGGGCTGCTGAAGCTTTCTTT
CSVAGDRAAEAFF
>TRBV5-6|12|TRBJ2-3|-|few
TGTGCCAGCAGCTTGGCTACGAATACGCAGTATTTT
CASSLATNTQYF
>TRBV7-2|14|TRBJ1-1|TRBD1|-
TGTGCCAGCAGCCGACAGGGCATGAACACTGAAGCTTTCTTT
CASSRQGMNTEAFF
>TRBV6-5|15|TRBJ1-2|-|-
TGTGCCAGCAGTTACTTAAGCCCCCGTGGTGATGGCTACACCTTC
CASSYLSPRGDGYTF
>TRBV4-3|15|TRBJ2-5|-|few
TGCGCCAGCAGCCAATCCCAACGGTTCGGGGAGACCCAGTACTTC
CASSQSQRFGETQYF
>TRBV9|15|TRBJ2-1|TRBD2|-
TGTGCCAGCAGCGTAGGACTAGCGGGGTACAATGAGCAGTTCTTC
CASSVGLAGYNEQFF
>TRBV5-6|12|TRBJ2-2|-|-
TGTGCCAGCAGCAGGCTGGGCGGGGAGCTGTTTTTT
CASSRLGGELFF
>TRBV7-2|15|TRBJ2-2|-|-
TGTGCCAGCAGCACCGGGGGCGCGATTACCGGGGAGCTGTTTTTT
CASSTGGAITGELFF
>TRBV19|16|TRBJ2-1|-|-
TGTGCCAGTAGCCTTCATAGCGGTAGCTCCTACAATGAGCAGTTCTTC
CASSLHSGSSYNEQFF
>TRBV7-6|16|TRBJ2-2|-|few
TGTGCCAGCAGCTTAGCGGGGGGCGCAAACACCGGGGAGCTGTTTTTT
CASSLAGGANTGELFF
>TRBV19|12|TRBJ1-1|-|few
TGTGCCAGCTCCGAAGGGAACACTGAAGCTTTCTTT
CASSEGNTEAFF
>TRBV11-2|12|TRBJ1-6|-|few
TGTGCCAGCAGCCTCGATAATTCACCCCTCCACTTT
CASSLDNSPLHF
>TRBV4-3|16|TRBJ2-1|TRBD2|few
TGCGCCAGCAGCCAGAGGCTAGCGGAGCCCTACAATGAGCAGTTCTTC
CASSQRLAEPYNEQFF
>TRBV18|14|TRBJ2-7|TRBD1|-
TGTGCCAGCTCACCGGGACAGTTATACTACGAGCAGTACTTC
CASSPGQLYYEQYF
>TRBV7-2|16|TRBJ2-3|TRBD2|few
TGTGCCAGCAGCCTGGAGACTAGCAGAAACACAGATACGCAGTATTTT
CASSLETSRNTDTQYF
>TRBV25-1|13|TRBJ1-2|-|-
TGTGCCAGCAGTGACACAGATTACTATGGCTACACCTTC
CASSDTDYYGYTF
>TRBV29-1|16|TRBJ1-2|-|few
TGCAGCGTTGAACAAATATCGGCTAAGGGGAACTATGGCTACACCTTC
CSVEQISAKGNYGYTF
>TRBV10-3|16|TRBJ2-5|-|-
TGTGCCATCAGTGATGTCGCAGGGTTGGGTAAAGAGACCCAGTACTTC
CAISDVAGLGKETQYF
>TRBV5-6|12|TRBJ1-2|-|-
TGTGCCAGCAGCCCGGCGGGGTATGGCTACACCTTC
CASSPAGYGYTF
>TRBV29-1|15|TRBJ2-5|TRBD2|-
TGCAGCGTTGAACGCGGGACTAGCGGGAGCAAGACCCAGTACTTC
CSVERGTSGSKTQYF
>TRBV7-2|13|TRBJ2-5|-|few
TGTGCCAGCAGGCGAACACCTGAAATGACCCAGTACTTC
CASRRTPEMTQYF
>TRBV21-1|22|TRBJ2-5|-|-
TGTGCCAGCAGCAGGGACGCCCCAGTGCTAGCGGGAGAGCGGGGCAGGGTAGAGACCCAGTACTTC
CASSRDAPVLAGERGRVETQYF
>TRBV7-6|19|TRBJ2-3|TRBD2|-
TGTGCCAGCAGCGCCAGCGGGATAAGGGGATTACCTAGCACAGATACGCAGTATTTT
CASSASGIRGLPSTDTQYF
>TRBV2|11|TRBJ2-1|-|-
TGTGCCAGCCGACTGGCCAATGAGCAGTTCTTC
CASRLANEQFF
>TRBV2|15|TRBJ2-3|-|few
TGTGCCAGCAAGGGCCTCCAAAACCCCGCAGATACGCAGTATTTT
CASKGLQNPADTQYF
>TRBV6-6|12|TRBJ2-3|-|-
TGTGCCAGCAGTCCTCGGGAAGATACGCAGTATTTT
CASSPREDTQYF
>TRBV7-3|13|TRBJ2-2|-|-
TGTGCCAGCAGCCAGCCCCCTTCCGGGGAGCTGTTTTTT
CASSQPPSGELFF
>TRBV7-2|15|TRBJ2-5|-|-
TGTGCCAGCAGCTTAGGCTACAGGGCCCAGGAGACCCAGTACTTC
CASSLGYRAQETQYF
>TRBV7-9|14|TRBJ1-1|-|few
TGTGCCAGCAGCTTCAATTTTGGGAACTCCGAAGCTTTCTTT
CASSFNFGNSEAFF
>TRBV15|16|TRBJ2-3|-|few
TGTGCCACCAGCTTGGATCCCCCCCCTAGCACAGATACGCAGTATTTT
CATSLDPPPSTDTQYF
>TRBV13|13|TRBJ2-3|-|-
TGTGCCAGCAGCTCTCACAACACAGATACGCAGTATTTT
CASSSHNTDTQYF
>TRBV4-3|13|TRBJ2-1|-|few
TGCGCCAGCAGCCGAGGGTTAGCGAATGAGCAGTTCTTC
CASSRGLANEQFF
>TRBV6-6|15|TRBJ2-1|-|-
TGTGCCAGCAGTTACGGTCAGAAACCCTACAATGAGCAGTTCTTC
CASSYGQKPYNEQFF